The rows below give T cell receptor beta chains drawn from one sample of a study of cytomegalovirus exposure and HLA in healthy donors. The assay was immunoSEQ multiplex PCR, and TCRdb's table has in-frame clones only and misses some. The sample records 80,000 to 100,000 clones, 70% to 90% being singletons. The sequenced material came from PBMCs. Every receptor here comes from a woman under 40 in good health and CMV-seronegative. The CDR3 runs from the conserved cysteine through the conserved F or W. A D gene is named only where the DNA matches it firmly.

CDR3aa	v_gene	d_gene
CASSGTGAAEAFF	TRBV10-1	TRBD1
CASSLTLQGAGGYTF	TRBV7-9	TRBD1
CASSTGQGYGYTF	TRBV5-1	TRBD1
CASSTGQAFF	TRBV6-6	-
CASSTAGGSYNEQFF	TRBV5-1	TRBD2
CAIGGSNYGYTF	TRBV19	TRBD1
CASSVGQSTDTQYF	TRBV7-3	-
CASSPHRPGPASSEQFF	TRBV11-2	-
CASSQEVGAPGQPQHF	TRBV4-2	-
CASSSIQGAGQPQHF	TRBV7-2	TRBD1
CASSLNPATSNTEAFF	TRBV13	-
CASSAHSLYNEQFF	TRBV2	-
CASSRIDSPNQPQHF	TRBV7-8	-
CASRLGGTFSYEQYF	TRBV28	-
CASSLQGQLNTEAFF	TRBV16	TRBD1
CASSGSRNDEQYF	TRBV5-1	-
CASSPLGTGKKDTQYF	TRBV27	TRBD1
CASSREGEKLFF	TRBV28	-
CASSVEGQQPEAFF	TRBV9	-
CASSQRDRDPYEQYF	TRBV7-9	TRBD1
CASSSGQRTNQPQHF	TRBV11-2	-
CASSPKQGPFYNQPQHF	TRBV2	-
CASSLGWANTEAFF	TRBV13	-
CASSYQRLTGTQYF	TRBV6-5	-
CSVVGDRGSDSGYTF	TRBV29-1	TRBD1
CASSPPGLRSYEQYF	TRBV28	-
CASSLSGQGANQPQHF	TRBV19	TRBD1
CASGTLAGGYEQYF	TRBV5-4	TRBD2
CASSELAGGPDTQYF	TRBV6-1	TRBD2
CASSLGTGTHEQYF	TRBV28	TRBD1
CASSPIRVKNQPQHF	TRBV18	-
CASSVLSVDGELFF	TRBV9	-
CASSFKQGADGYTF	TRBV9	TRBD1
CASSLTSQSTDTQYF	TRBV7-9	-
CASAVDRTNQPQHF	TRBV2	-
CASSWWGGTQYF	TRBV2	TRBD2
CASSRQPRSWDTEAFF	TRBV11-2	-
CASSIAGSGANVLTF	TRBV19	-
CASSTPPRASGYTF	TRBV28	-
CASTAGGKGTGELFF	TRBV28	TRBD1
CASSLGGGDGRYNEQFF	TRBV5-1	-
CASSLVGGRTDTQYF	TRBV11-2	-
CASSRAGLFRDNEQFF	TRBV27	-
CASSQLFGTSFHF	TRBV14	-
CASSPGYLGLRGNQPQHF	TRBV18	-
CASSYSPGPNEKLFF	TRBV6-6	-
CASSSPKTEQNGYTF	TRBV5-4	-
CASSLSASGLGEQFF	TRBV7-3	TRBD2
CASSSRLAGGQETQYF	TRBV13	TRBD2
CASSQDSAGQATYEQYF	TRBV4-2	TRBD1
CASSVVGAVQPQHF	TRBV6-1	-
CASSLVGSGYTF	TRBV7-8	-